This T cell receptor (beta chain) stems from a study of CD8+CD57+ T cells in acquired aplastic anemia. Study background: DNA from sorted CD4+ and CD8+ cells averaged about 3.2 ug.

This clonotype was recorded once. Before being chosen for sequencing, patients had shown CD8+CD57+ cell expansion by flow cytometry. Every one of the patients had aplastic anemia (severe, acquired). TCR beta VDJ and CDR3 profiles were obtained from a genomic DNA template. TCRdb independently ran MiXCR on the reads; one entry per CDR3 protein. There are under 200,000 distinct CDR3 sequences in the sample; 40% to 60% occur only once, and under 40% lies in the top ten. V lost 3 bases and J 3 bases, leaving 11 bases between the germline ends. CDR3 length equals 15 residues. CDR1 and CDR2 (germline): SEHNR, FQNEAQ (reference sequence).

The receptor comes from a human donor with aplastic anemia. V and J are TRBV7-9 and TRBJ2-2, with D perhaps matching TRBD1 or TRBD2 (5 bases each). Sequencing was performed on sorted CD4+, CD8+, or CD8+CD57+ T cells (not recorded which) from PBMCs. The CDR3 nucleotides are TGTGCCAGCAGCTTGGGGGTGTCGGACACCGGGGAGCTGTTTTTT. This codes for CASSLGVSDTGELFF.